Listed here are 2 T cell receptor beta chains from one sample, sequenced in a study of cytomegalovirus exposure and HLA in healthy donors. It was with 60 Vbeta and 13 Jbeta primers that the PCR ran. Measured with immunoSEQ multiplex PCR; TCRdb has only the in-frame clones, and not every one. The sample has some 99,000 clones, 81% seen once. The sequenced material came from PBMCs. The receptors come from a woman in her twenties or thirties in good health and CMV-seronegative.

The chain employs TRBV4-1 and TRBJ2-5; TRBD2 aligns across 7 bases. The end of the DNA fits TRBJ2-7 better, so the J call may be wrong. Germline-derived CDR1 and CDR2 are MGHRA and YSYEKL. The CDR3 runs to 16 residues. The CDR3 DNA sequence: TGCGCCAGCAGCCAAGACCTAGAGACTAGCTGGTACGAGCAGTACTTC. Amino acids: CASSQDLETSWYEQYF.

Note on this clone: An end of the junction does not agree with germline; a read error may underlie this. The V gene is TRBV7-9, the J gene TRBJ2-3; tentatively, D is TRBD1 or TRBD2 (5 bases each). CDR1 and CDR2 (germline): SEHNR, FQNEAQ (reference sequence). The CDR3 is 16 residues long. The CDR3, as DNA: TGTTCCAGCAGCTTAGGGGCTAGCTCGAGCACAGATACGCAGTATTTT. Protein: CSSSLGASSSTDTQYF.